This entry lists 8 T cell receptor beta chains sequenced from one sample in a study of sequential checkpoint blockade in melanoma. Treatment defined: randomized to nivolumab then ipilimumab (arm A) or the reverse (arm B). Using immunoSEQ multiplex PCR, the repertoire was profiled, and TCRdb retains in-frame clones only, with some absent. The sample contains 10,000 to 11,000 clones, approximately 80% of which appear only once. The material was CD8+ T cells sorted from blood (inferred from file names), obtained from a patient given nivolumab and ipilimumab in sequence. The source is a human donor with melanoma.

This chain links TRBV7-9 with TRBJ1-6; D remains unclear. The CDR3 has 16 residues. Between the trimmed V and J ends, which lost 4 bases and 6 bases, there was a span of 16 bases. Looked up from germline, CDR1 is SEHNR and CDR2 is FQNEAQ (reference sequence). The CDR3 DNA sequence: TGTGCCAGCAGCTCCAACAAACAGCAATTTAATTCACCCCTCCACTTT. It specifies CASSSNKQQFNSPLHF.

The chain joins TRBV4-3 to TRBJ1-2, with D possibly TRBD1 on 5 matching bases. The V gene's germline CDR1 is LGHNA and CDR2 YSLEER. V lost 0 bases and J lost 3, with 8 bases in between. CDR3 length: 14 residues. This CDR3 is CASSQDTGHYGYTF. The CDR3 DNA sequence: TGCGCCAGCAGCCAAGACACAGGACACTATGGCTACACCTTC.

The chain has TRBV6-1 and TRBJ2-1; D gene ambiguous. The V and J ends lost 10 bases and 4 bases respectively, with 5 bases between them. The CDR3 totals 10 residues. The V gene's germline CDR1 is MNHNS and CDR2 SASEGT. CDR3: CATRYNEQFF. The CDR3 coding sequence is TGTGCCACCCGGTACAATGAGCAGTTCTTC.

The V and J genes are TRBV7-9 and TRBJ2-7; 9 nucleotides line up with TRBD1. This CDR3 has 16 residues. Germline CDR1 is SEHNR and CDR2 is FQNEAQ (reference sequence). The trim removed 4 bases at V and 3 bases at J, leaving 10 bases unmatched. The CDR3 sequence: CASSSGIRTGDYEQYF. CDR3 nucleotide sequence: TGTGCCAGCAGCTCAGGGATAAGGACAGGGGACTACGAGCAGTACTTC.

The rearrangement uses TRBV5-8 and TRBJ2-7; TRBD2 aligns across 12 bases. V was pared by 5 bases and J by 6 bases, with 21 bases of the junction left unmatched. Germline-derived CDR1 and CDR2 are SGHTS and YDEGEE. CDR3 length: 19 residues. The CDR3 here is CASRPGTSGPEQPPGEQYF. The CDR3 DNA is TGTGCCAGCAGGCCAGGGACTAGCGGGCCTGAACAACCCCCGGGCGAGCAGTACTTC.

The gene calls are TRBV28 and TRBJ2-7, with 8 bases that match TRBD1. V gave up 3 bases and J gave up 3 bases; unmatched junction bases: 10. Germline V lookup: CDR1 MDHEN, CDR2 SYDVKM. This CDR3 has 16 residues. CDR3 sequence (DNA): TGTGCCAGCAGTTTCCCTCCGGGACAGGTCGACTACGAGCAGTACTTC. Protein product: CASSFPPGQVDYEQYF.

This chain uses TRBV11-2 with TRBJ1-1, with D unclear. Germline-derived CDR1 and CDR2 are SGHAT and FQNNGV. V lost 7 bases to trimming and J lost 1 base, with 13 bases between them. The CDR3 sequence is 14 residues long. In nucleotides, the CDR3 is TGTGCCAGCACCCCCCGAAGCAAGAACACTGAAGCTTTCTTT. Translating it yields CASTPRSKNTEAFF.

The chain uses TRBV5-6 and TRBJ1-1; D is possibly TRBD1 (6 bases). The CDR3 extends over 15 amino acids. Germline CDR1 is SGHDT and CDR2 is YYEEEE. V dropped 0 bases and J dropped 3 bases, with 12 bases sitting between them. CDR3 sequence: CASSLANRGYTEAFF. DNA of the CDR3: TGTGCCAGCAGCTTGGCCAATAGGGGGTACACTGAAGCTTTCTTT.